This T cell receptor beta chain appears in the sequencing data of a study of T cells after yellow fever vaccination. TCRdb itself ran the 5' RACE reads through MiXCR, one entry per CDR3 protein. The repertoire has 250,000 to 300,000 distinct CDR3 sequences, 13% of them found once; the top ten carry 0.5% to 0.6%. The sequence came from a man under 40 who received the YFV17D yellow fever vaccine. The input for sequencing was CD4+ T cells sorted from PBMCs, taken 45 days after the yellow fever booster vaccination.

CDR3 sequence: CASSTTGTGLYTQYF. The CDR3 region has the DNA TGCGCCAGCAGCACTACCGGGACAGGCCTTTATACGCAGTATTTT. The chain recombines TRBV4-3 with TRBJ2-3; 8 bases map to TRBD1. This CDR3 is 15 amino acids long. The germline gives CDR1 LGHNA, CDR2 YSLEER. V was pared by 5 bases and J by 7 bases, with 11 bases of the junction left unmatched.